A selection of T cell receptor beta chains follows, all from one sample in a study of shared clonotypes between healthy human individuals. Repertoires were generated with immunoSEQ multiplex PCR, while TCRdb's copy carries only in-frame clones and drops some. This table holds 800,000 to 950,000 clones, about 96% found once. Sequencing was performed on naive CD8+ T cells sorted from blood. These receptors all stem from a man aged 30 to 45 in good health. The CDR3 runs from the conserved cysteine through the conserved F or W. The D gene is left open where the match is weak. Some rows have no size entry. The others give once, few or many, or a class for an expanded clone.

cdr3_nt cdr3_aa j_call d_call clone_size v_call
TGTGCCAGCAGCGTAGAGGGGGACACAGATACGCAGTATTTT CASSVEGDTDTQYF TRBJ2-3 NA NA TRBV9
TGCGCCAGCAGTAGACTCGGGTTCTACGAGCAGTACTTC CASSRLGFYEQYF TRBJ2-7 NA NA TRBV4-1
TGTGCCAGCAGCTTCTTGGAAGCGGGACGGGATACGCAGTATTTT CASSFLEAGRDTQYF TRBJ2-3 TRBD2 once TRBV7-8
TGTGCCAGCAGTTCGGAAGCTCTGAGCGAGCAGTACTTC CASSSEALSEQYF TRBJ2-7 NA once TRBV27
TGCGCCAGCAGTTCTAGCGACGATACGCAGTATTTT CASSSSDDTQYF TRBJ2-3 NA NA TRBV10-2
TGTGCCAGCAGTCCCGGGCCAGAAAACATTCAGTACTTC CASSPGPENIQYF TRBJ2-4 NA NA TRBV25-1
TGTGCCTGGAGGTCGGGACAGTTGAACACTGAAGCTTTCTTT CAWRSGQLNTEAFF TRBJ1-1 TRBD1 NA TRBV30
TGTGCCAGCAGCTACAGATTAGGGGGCGCATCTGATACGCAGTATTTT CASSYRLGGASDTQYF TRBJ2-3 TRBD1 NA TRBV7-9
TGCAGCGTTGAAGTGGGCAACCACGAGCAGTACTTC CSVEVGNHEQYF TRBJ2-7 NA NA TRBV29-1
TGTGCCACCAGCAGAGATCGGAGGGGCACTGAAGCTTTCTTT CATSRDRRGTEAFF TRBJ1-1 NA once TRBV15
TGCGCCAGCAGCTTGGAGTCAGGGGTAGAGACCCAGTACTTC CASSLESGVETQYF TRBJ2-5 NA NA TRBV5-1
TGTGCCAGCAGTTACAGACAATCAAGCTCCTACGAGCAGTACTTC CASSYRQSSSYEQYF TRBJ2-7 NA NA TRBV6-5
TGTGCCAGCAGCCAAGATCTGGGAGTAAACACTGAAGCTTTCTTT CASSQDLGVNTEAFF TRBJ1-1 NA NA TRBV4-2
TGCGCCAGCAGTGATAAGGGGGTGGGCTACGAGCAGTACTTC CASSDKGVGYEQYF TRBJ2-7 NA once TRBV10-2
TGTGCCAGCAGCCCGGAAAGCGGGATCAATGAGCAGTTCTTC CASSPESGINEQFF TRBJ2-1 TRBD2 once TRBV5-6
TGTGCCAGCAGCTTCGGCAATGAGCAGTTCTTC CASSFGNEQFF TRBJ2-1 NA NA TRBV7-9
TGTGCTGCAGGCAGAAACACTGAAGCTTTCTTT CAAGRNTEAFF TRBJ1-1 NA NA TRBV28
TGCGCCAGCAGCTTGGACAGGAACACAGATACGCAGTATTTT CASSLDRNTDTQYF TRBJ2-3 NA once TRBV5-1
TGTGCCAGCAGCTTAGATTTTGCTAGCGGGAGTTGGGGCACAGATACGCAGTATTTT CASSLDFASGSWGTDTQYF TRBJ2-3 TRBD2 NA TRBV11-1
TGTGCCAGCAGCTTGCAGTCCGCAACTAATGAAAAACTGTTTTTT CASSLQSATNEKLFF TRBJ1-4 NA NA TRBV7-9
TGTGCCAGCAGCCCGTCCCGGGACAGGATGAACACTGAAGCTTTCTTT CASSPSRDRMNTEAFF TRBJ1-1 TRBD1 NA TRBV7-9
TGTGCCAGCAGCCAAAGGGTTGCCTCCTACGAGCAGTACTTC CASSQRVASYEQYF TRBJ2-7 NA NA TRBV4-2
TGTGCCAGCGGCCAGGAGAGACAAGAGACCCAGTACTTC CASGQERQETQYF TRBJ2-5 NA once TRBV7-8
TGCGCCAGCAGCTTGGTTGAAAATGAAAAACTGTTTTTT CASSLVENEKLFF TRBJ1-4 NA NA TRBV5-1
TGCGCCAGCCGACCGGGACTGAGCACAGATACGCAGTATTTT CASRPGLSTDTQYF TRBJ2-3 NA NA TRBV23-1
TGTGCCAGCAGCTCGTCCGGGACAGAATCTCTGGAGCAGTACTTC CASSSSGTESLEQYF TRBJ2-7 TRBD1 NA TRBV5-4
TGTGCCAGCAGCAAAGGTCCCGGATTTAGTGAAAAACTGTTTTTT CASSKGPGFSEKLFF TRBJ1-4 NA NA TRBV21-1
TGTGCCAGTAGTATGTGGGACGGGGCCAACGTCCTGACTTTC CASSMWDGANVLTF TRBJ2-6 NA NA TRBV19
TGTGCCAGCTCACGCTCGGGGGGGCTAGGGAGCAATCAGCCCCAGCATTTT CASSRSGGLGSNQPQHF TRBJ1-5 NA NA TRBV18
TGTGCCACCAGCAGAGATGCTCGATACGAGCAGTACTTC CATSRDARYEQYF TRBJ2-7 NA few TRBV15
TGTGCCAGCAGTGAATTTGGGACAGGGATGGAGACCCAGTACTTC CASSEFGTGMETQYF TRBJ2-5 TRBD1 once TRBV25-1
TGTGCCAGTAGAGCTACAGGGGCCACTGAAGCTTTCTTT CASRATGATEAFF TRBJ1-1 TRBD1 NA TRBV19
TGTGCCAGCAGCCCCCAGGTGGGGGGGGTAGGGACTGAAGCTTTCTTT CASSPQVGGVGTEAFF TRBJ1-1 NA NA TRBV4-2
TGTGCCAGCAGTAGACTAGCGGGACTCACAGATACGCAGTATTTT CASSRLAGLTDTQYF TRBJ2-3 TRBD2 NA TRBV28
TGTGCCAGCAGTTACTCCGGGGGTTTTGGAAACACCATATATTTT CASSYSGGFGNTIYF TRBJ1-3 NA NA TRBV6-5
TGTGCCAGCAGCATCACAGGGGAATCCCAGCATTTT CASSITGESQHF TRBJ1-5 TRBD1 NA TRBV7-9
TGTGCCAGCAGCGCTCGACAGGGGGCGCCAGGAAACACCATATATTTT CASSARQGAPGNTIYF TRBJ1-3 TRBD1 NA TRBV7-2
TGTGCCATTTCGGGACGGTCTTCCTCTGAGCAGTACTTC CAISGRSSSEQYF TRBJ2-7 NA NA TRBV15
TGTGCCAGCAGCCATTGGCAAGGGGCCGAACCCTACGAGCAGTACTTC CASSHWQGAEPYEQYF TRBJ2-7 NA NA TRBV14
TGTGCCAGTAAACTGGGGTTGGGTAGCAATCAGCCCCAGCATTTT CASKLGLGSNQPQHF TRBJ1-5 NA NA TRBV19
TGTGCCAGCAGCTTGTTTGGCGAGACCTACGAGCAGTACTTC CASSLFGETYEQYF TRBJ2-7 NA NA TRBV5-4
TGTGCCAGCAGCAGGGACAGCTATAGTTTCTCTGGGGCCAACGTCCTGACTTTC CASSRDSYSFSGANVLTF TRBJ2-6 TRBD1 NA TRBV7-9
TGTGCCAGCAGTGAGGCTGCCTCCGCCTTCTACGAGCAGTACTTC CASSEAASAFYEQYF TRBJ2-7 NA NA TRBV27
TGTGCCAGCAGCCCTAGTTGGACAGGGAACTATGGCTACACCTTC CASSPSWTGNYGYTF TRBJ1-2 TRBD1 NA TRBV27
TGCGCCAGCAGCCTTCGGGTCACAGCCTACGAGCAGTACTTC CASSLRVTAYEQYF TRBJ2-7 NA NA TRBV4-3
TGTGCCACCAGCAGAGATGTGGGGGAGAGAACCTACGAGCAGTACTTC CATSRDVGERTYEQYF TRBJ2-7 NA NA TRBV15
TGTGCCAGTAGCCTCGAACTAGCGGGAGCAGCATACAATGAGCAGTTCTTC CASSLELAGAAYNEQFF TRBJ2-1 TRBD2 NA TRBV19